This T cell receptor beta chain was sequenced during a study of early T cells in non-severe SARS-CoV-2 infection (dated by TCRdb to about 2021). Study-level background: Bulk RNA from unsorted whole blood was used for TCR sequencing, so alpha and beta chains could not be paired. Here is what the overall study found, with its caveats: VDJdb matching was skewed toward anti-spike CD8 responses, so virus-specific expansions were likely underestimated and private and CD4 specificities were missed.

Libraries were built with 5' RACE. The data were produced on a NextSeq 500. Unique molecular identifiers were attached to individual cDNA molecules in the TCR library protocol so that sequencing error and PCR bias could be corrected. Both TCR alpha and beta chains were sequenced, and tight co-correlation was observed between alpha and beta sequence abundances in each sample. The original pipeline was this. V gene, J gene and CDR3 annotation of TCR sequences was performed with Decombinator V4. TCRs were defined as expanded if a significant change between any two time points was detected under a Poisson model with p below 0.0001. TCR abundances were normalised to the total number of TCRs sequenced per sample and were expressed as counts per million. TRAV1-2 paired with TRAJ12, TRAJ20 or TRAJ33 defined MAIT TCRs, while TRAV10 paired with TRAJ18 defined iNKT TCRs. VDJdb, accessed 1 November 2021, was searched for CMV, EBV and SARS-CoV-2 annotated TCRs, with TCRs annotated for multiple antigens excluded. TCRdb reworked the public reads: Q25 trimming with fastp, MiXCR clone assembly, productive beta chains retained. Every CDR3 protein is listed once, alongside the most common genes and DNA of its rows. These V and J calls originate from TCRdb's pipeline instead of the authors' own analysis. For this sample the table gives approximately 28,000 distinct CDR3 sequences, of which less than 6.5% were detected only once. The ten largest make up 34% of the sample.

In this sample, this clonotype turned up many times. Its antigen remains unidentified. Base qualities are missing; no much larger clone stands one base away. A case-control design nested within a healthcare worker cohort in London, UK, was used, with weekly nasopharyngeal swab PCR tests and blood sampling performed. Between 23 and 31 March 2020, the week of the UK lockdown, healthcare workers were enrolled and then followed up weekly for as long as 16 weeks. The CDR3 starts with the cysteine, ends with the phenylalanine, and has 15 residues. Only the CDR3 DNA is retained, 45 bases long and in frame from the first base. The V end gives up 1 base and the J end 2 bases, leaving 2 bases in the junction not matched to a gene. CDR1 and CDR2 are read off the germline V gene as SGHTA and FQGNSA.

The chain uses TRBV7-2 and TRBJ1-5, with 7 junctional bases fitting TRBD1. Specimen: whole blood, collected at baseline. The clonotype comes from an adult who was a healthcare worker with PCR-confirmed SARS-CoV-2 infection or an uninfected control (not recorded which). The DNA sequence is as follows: TGTGCCAGCAGCTTAGTTACAGGGGGCAATCAGCCCCAGCATTTT. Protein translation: CASSLVTGGNQPQHF.